The clone carrying this T cell receptor beta chain was observed a few times. The antigen remains unidentified. TCRdb passed the 5' RACE reads through MiXCR, listing each CDR3 protein once. Here the sample spans a few hundred thousand distinct CDR3 sequences, around 15% being singletons. The data are from a study of identical twins. General observations from the study: A partial confounding effect on zero-insertion analyses could come from invariant MAIT and iNKT cells. These conclusions were based on statistical analysis (cross-sectional, not following the same donors).

V trimming: 4 bases; J trimming: 5 bases; junction bases outside the gene matches: 17. The CDR3 is 18 amino acids. In addition, the sample was reused for a study of yellow fever vaccine responses in identical twins.

The receptor was derived from a woman between 18 and 29 years old in good health. The sequencing input was CD4+ T cells sorted from blood. The chain joins TRBV12-3 or TRBV12-4 to TRBJ2-1, with 7 bases matching TRBD1. CDR3 in DNA: TGTGCCAGCAGTTCTCGATCGCTACAGGGGTCCGCACACAATGAGCAGTTCTTC. Its protein product is CASSSRSLQGSAHNEQFF.